This TCR beta chain came from a study of CD4 and CD8 cells across lung adenocarcinoma regions (dated by TCRdb to between 2018 and 2020). Some background on the complete study: Intratumor heterogeneity of the T cell receptor repertoire was examined by comparing tumor centers with tumor margins.

As to this clonotype: It has no known antigen specificity. No much larger clone is present one base from it, and per-base qualities are unavailable.

Donors were patients with localized lung adenocarcinoma, a subtype of non-small cell lung cancer. These samples came from the margins of localized lung adenocarcinomas. For TCR repertoire analysis, CD4+ T cells from tumor tissue were profiled separately from CD8+ T cells. CDR1 is given as LNHNV and CDR2 as YYDKDF, both from the germline V gene (reference sequence). From its cysteine to its phenylalanine, the CDR3 spans 17 amino acids. Only CDR3 DNA remains: 51 bases, in frame from the first base. Ends trimmed: V by 5 bases, J by 8 bases; bases unmatched to a gene: 18. Library preparation was by PCR. The instrument given in TCRdb is HiSeq X Ten. The public reads were reanalyzed by TCRdb: fastp trimming at Q25, MiXCR alignment, in-frame beta chains only. For every CDR3 protein sequence, its rows merge into one entry that carries the most common genes and DNA. Within this sample are some 3,500 distinct CDR3 sequences, with 50% to 70% of them counted one time only. The ten largest account for around 20% of the sample.

Recombination connected TRBV15 to TRBJ2-1, and 7 bases in between align with TRBD2. The sequence derives from a female donor with lung adenocarcinoma. The CD4 and CD8 labels of this study may be unreliable. The specimen was CD4+ T cells from the margin of a lung tumor. This sample's cell subset or site label indicates: tumor margin region. The DNA sequence reads TGTGCCACCAGCCCCGGGGGGTCCAGCGGGGCTAGGGATGAGCAGTTCTTC. Translated, it gives CATSPGGSSGARDEQFF.